The 29 T cell receptor beta chains below come from one sample, sequenced in a study of identical twins. Each CDR3 protein gets one entry after TCRdb re-called the 5' RACE reads with MiXCR. The sample contains around 650,000 distinct CDR3 sequences, less than 9% of which appear only once. These data were also filed under a second study, of yellow fever vaccine responses in identical twins.

The sample consisted of PBMCs. The receptors here all came from a woman younger than 30 in good health.

There are a few counts of this clonotype. J is TRBJ1-1 and V is TRBV20-1, with D perhaps TRBD1 (5 bases). The length of the CDR3 is 13 residues. V was shortened by 5 bases and J by 3 bases, with 13 bases between the two germline ends. Per the germline V gene, CDR1 is DFQATT and CDR2 is SNEGSKA (reference sequence). The CDR3 sequence is CSAPGLADTEAFF. DNA of the CDR3: TGCAGTGCTCCAGGGCTGGCGGACACTGAAGCTTTCTTT.

The chain uses TRBV11-1 and TRBJ2-1; 14 nucleotides line up with TRBD2. Trimming removed 5 bases from V and 8 bases from J; junction bases left unmatched: 14. Germline V gene sequence: CDR1 SGHAT, CDR2 FQDESV (reference sequence). The CDR3 is made up of 18 amino acids. The CDR3 protein is CASSTRSTGTSGGDEQFF. The CDR3 DNA reads as TGTGCCAGCAGCACCAGATCCACCGGGACTAGCGGGGGTGATGAGCAGTTCTTC.

The chain uses TRBV2 and TRBJ1-4; D possibly corresponds to TRBD1 (5 bases). This CDR3 has 16 residues. The V end was cut by 3 bases, the J end by 8 bases, with 19 bases between. In germline, CDR1 is SNHLY, CDR2 FYNNEI. The CDR3 DNA follows: TGTGCCAGCAGTGACAGGGCCTTGGCGGACGAAGAAAAACTGTTTTTT. Protein product: CASSDRALADEEKLFF.

The rearrangement joins TRBV20-1 to TRBJ2-7; no clear D gene. Trimming took 2 bases from V and 3 from J, leaving 8 bases between them. The CDR3 extends over 12 amino acids. The V gene's germline CDR1 is DFQATT and CDR2 SNEGSKA (reference sequence). CDR3 sequence reads: CSARPTHYEQYF. The DNA for the CDR3 is TGCAGTGCTAGACCGACCCACTACGAGCAGTACTTC.

In this sample, this clonotype turned up a few times. V is TRBV11-2 and J is TRBJ1-4; TRBD1 matches 8 bases. Germline assignment: CDR1 SGHAT and CDR2 FQNNGV. This CDR3 is 15 amino acids long. With 4 bases clipped from V and 5 bases from J, the junction kept 6 bases outside the gene matches. CDR3 DNA sequence: TGTGCCAGCAGCTCGCCGACAGGGGAGAATGAAAAACTGTTTTTT. Protein product: CASSSPTGENEKLFF.

This clonotype was recorded a few times. The chain combines TRBV5-1 with TRBJ2-7, with 12 bases identical to TRBD1. The CDR3 extends over 14 amino acids. V gave up 4 bases and J gave up 5 bases; unmatched junction bases: 4. Germline CDR1 is SGHRS and CDR2 is YFSETQ. CDR3 sequence (DNA): TGCGCCAGCAGCCCCGGGACAGGGGGCGACGAGCAGTACGTC. It specifies CASSPGTGGDEQYV.

Many counts were recorded for this clonotype. V usage is TRBV5-1 and J usage is TRBJ2-2; TRBD1 agrees at 7 bases. Germline CDR1 SGHRS, CDR2 YFSETQ. This CDR3 region has 14 residues. V shed 4 bases and J 5 bases; nucleotides not matched to a gene: 5. In DNA, the CDR3 is TGCGCCAGCAGCCCCCTACAGGGGACCGGGGAGCTGTTTTTT. Its protein is CASSPLQGTGELFF.

This clonotype was seen a few times. The chain couples TRBV12-3 or TRBV12-4 to TRBJ1-1; TRBD1 matches 8 bases. The CDR3 length is 15 residues. With V trimmed by 3 bases and J by 4 bases, 7 bases remained unmatched. The CDR3 bases are TGTGCCAGCAGTTTCAGGACAGGGCGTGGCACTGAAGCTTTCTTT. This encodes CASSFRTGRGTEAFF.

This clonotype was seen only a few times. The rearrangement joins TRBV15 to TRBJ2-7; D possibly uses TRBD1 or TRBD2 (5 bases each). Trimming removed 3 bases at V and 6 bases at J, with 12 bases between. The germline gives CDR1 LNHNV, CDR2 YYDKDF (reference sequence). The CDR3 covers 13 residues. The CDR3 loop is CATSRRGVSEQYF. The CDR3 nucleotides are TGTGCCACCAGCAGGAGGGGCGTTAGCGAGCAGTACTTC.

This clonotype was seen repeatedly, ten times or more. The chain combines TRBV10-3 with TRBJ2-7; D perhaps matches TRBD1 (6 bases). V gave up 4 bases and J gave up 7 bases, with 14 bases separating them. Germline V gene lookup returns CDR1 ENHRY and CDR2 SYGVKD. The CDR3 is made up of 13 amino acids. The CDR3 sequence: CAISVQGPGEQYF. The CDR3 nucleotides read TGTGCCATCAGTGTCCAGGGGCCGGGGGAGCAGTACTTC.

The chain is built from TRBV20-1 and TRBJ2-7; 8 nucleotides agree with TRBD2. Germline loops: CDR1 DFQATT, CDR2 SNEGSKA (reference sequence). The CDR3 has 14 residues. V lost 0 bases to trimming and J lost 7 bases; unmatched junction nucleotides: 8. CDR3 sequence: CSAREFGGADEQYV. In DNA, the CDR3 is TGCAGTGCTAGAGAGTTCGGGGGGGCCGATGAGCAGTACGTC.

This clonotype occurred a few times. The CDR3 region is CASSETSGARTDTQYF. The CDR3 DNA reads as TGTGCCAGCAGTGAAACAAGCGGGGCCCGCACAGATACGCAGTATTTT. V and J are TRBV25-1 and TRBJ2-3; 7 bases are a match to TRBD2. Germline V gene lookup returns CDR1 MGHDK and CDR2 SYGVNS. The ends lost 2 bases at V and 1 base at J; junction bases unmatched: 6. CDR3 length: 16 amino acids.

The sample holds a few counts of this clonotype. The chain combines TRBV11-3 with TRBJ2-3; the D gene is possibly TRBD1 (5 bases). Trimming removed 1 base from V and 5 bases from J, with 16 bases in between. The CDR3 totals 16 residues. Germline assignment: CDR1 SGHNT and CDR2 YENEEA. Here the CDR3 DNA reads TGTGCCAGCAGCTTAGTACCCCCCCAGGGAAGAGATACGCAGTATTTT. The encoded protein is CASSLVPPQGRDTQYF. The variable domain in full, with the rest retrieved from reference TRBV11-3 and TRBJ2-3, is EAGVVQSPRYKIIEKKQPVAFWCNPISGHNTLYWYLQNLGQGPELLIRYENEEAVDDSQLPKDRFSAERLKGVDSTLKIQPAELGDSAVYLCASSLVPPQGRDTQYFGPGTRLTVL.

The chain carries TRBV20-1 and TRBJ1-5, with D possibly TRBD1 on 5 matching bases. Germline lookup yields CDR1 DFQATT and CDR2 SNEGSKA (reference sequence). This CDR3 contains 16 residues. V gave up 0 bases and J gave up 4 bases, with 16 bases separating them. CDR3 residues: CSAREGRLAQNQPQHF. In nucleotides, the CDR3 is TGCAGTGCTAGAGAGGGACGGTTAGCCCAAAATCAGCCCCAGCATTTT.

This clonotype turned up a few times. The chain employs TRBV20-1 and TRBJ2-1; the D gene could be TRBD1 or TRBD2 (5 bases each). Trimming took off 3 bases at V and 4 bases at J, with 7 bases between the two ends. This CDR3 has 12 amino acids. Germline CDR1 DFQATT, CDR2 SNEGSKA (reference sequence). The CDR3 here is CSASGTYNEQFF. The CDR3 nucleotides are TGCAGTGCTAGCGGGACGTACAATGAGCAGTTCTTC.

In its sample, this clonotype was seen a few times. The chain carries TRBV9 and TRBJ1-5; D is unresolved. The V end was cut by 0 bases, the J end by 3 bases, with 10 bases between. The CDR3 contains 15 residues. CDR1 and CDR2 (germline): SGDLS, YYNGEE. The CDR3 sequence: CASSVGQQTNQPQHF. CDR3 sequence (DNA): TGTGCCAGCAGCGTAGGTCAGCAAACCAATCAGCCCCAGCATTTT.

This chain links TRBV27 with TRBJ2-3; TRBD2 matches at 10 bases. V shed 2 bases, J shed 2 bases, and the junction held 10 bases outside the gene matches. Germline CDR1 reads MNHEY; CDR2 reads SMNVEV (reference sequence). This CDR3 is built from 18 residues. As DNA, the CDR3 is TGTGCCAGCAGTTTAAGATTGTCCAGCGGGAGGGCCACAGATACGCAGTATTTT. As protein: CASSLRLSSGRATDTQYF.

This clonotype has only a few counts. The rearrangement links TRBV7-2 to TRBJ2-1; 7 nucleotides align to TRBD1. This CDR3 is built from 16 residues. CDR1 and CDR2 from the germline V gene are SGHTA and FQGNSA. With V trimmed by 1 base and J by 2 bases, 5 bases remained unmatched. For the CDR3, the DNA is TGTGCCAGCAGCTTAGATTGGGACAGAGCCTACAATGAGCAGTTCTTC. Protein: CASSLDWDRAYNEQFF.

V gene TRBV11-2 combines with J gene TRBJ2-6; TRBD2 matches at 7 bases. CDR3 length: 17 residues. From germline, CDR1 is SGHAT and CDR2 FQNNGV. V gave up 2 bases and J gave up 4 bases; unmatched junction bases: 8. CDR3: CASSLTSGGSGANVLTF. The DNA for the CDR3 is TGTGCCAGCAGCTTAACCTCGGGGGGATCCGGGGCCAACGTCCTGACTTTC.

This clonotype has more than one count but fewer than ten. V usage is TRBV29-1 and J usage is TRBJ2-1; the D gene could be TRBD1 or TRBD2 (5 bases each). The CDR3 loop spans 21 amino acids. Germline V gives CDR1 SQVTM, CDR2 ANQGSEA. The V end was cut by 7 bases, the J end by 0 bases, with 34 bases between. The CDR3 DNA sequence: TGCAGCGCCCGATCGGGGCTAGCTGTTCCTTGGGAATCAAGCTCCTACAATGAGCAGTTCTTC. This sequence encodes CSARSGLAVPWESSSYNEQFF.

A few counts support this clonotype. The V and J genes are TRBV20-1 and TRBJ2-5; the D is unclear. Trimming took off 0 bases at V and 5 bases at J, with 7 bases between the two ends. This CDR3 is built from 12 residues. The germline CDR1 and CDR2 sequences are DFQATT and SNEGSKA (reference sequence). CDR3 DNA: TGCAGTGCTAGAGATTATGGCGAGACCCAGTACTTC. Encoded protein: CSARDYGETQYF.

The chain employs TRBV27 and TRBJ1-2; D is ambiguous. This CDR3 spans 15 amino acids. CDR1 is MNHEY, CDR2 SMNVEV, per germline (reference sequence). With 4 bases removed from V and 1 base from J, the gap between germline ends came to 13 bases. CDR3 sequence reads: CASSSAQNLNYGYTF. The DNA for the CDR3 is TGTGCCAGCAGTTCAGCACAGAACCTTAACTATGGCTACACCTTC.

V gene TRBV28 combines with J gene TRBJ1-5, with unresolved D. Trimming removed 2 bases from V and 3 bases from J, with 8 bases in between. Germline lookup yields CDR1 MDHEN and CDR2 SYDVKM. The CDR3 covers 14 residues. The CDR3 loop reads CASSLMGFNQPQHF. The CDR3 DNA sequence: TGTGCCAGCAGTTTAATGGGTTTCAATCAGCCCCAGCATTTT.

In this sample, this clonotype turned up a few times. The CDR3 sequence: CASSPGQGAPGANVLTF. DNA for the CDR3: TGTGCCAGCAGTCCGGGACAGGGGGCGCCTGGGGCCAACGTCCTGACTTTC. The chain has TRBV12-3 or TRBV12-4 and TRBJ2-6; 12 positions match TRBD1. V gave up 5 bases and J gave up 2 bases; unmatched junction bases: 4. The CDR3 covers 17 residues.

This clonotype came up a few times. This chain links TRBV10-3 with TRBJ2-5, with D possibly matching TRBD2 (5 bases). Germline V gives CDR1 ENHRY, CDR2 SYGVKD. This CDR3 has 14 amino acids. Trimming left V 7 bases short and J 5 bases short, with 17 bases between. The CDR3 DNA follows: TGTGCCATCAAAGCGGCACATAGCTGGGAGACCCAGTACTTC. This translates into CAIKAAHSWETQYF.

This clonotype was recorded at least ten times. V usage is TRBV5-5 and J usage is TRBJ1-3; a possible D gene is TRBD1 (5 bases). Trimming shortened V by 5 bases and J by 2 bases, and 14 bases separated the two germline ends. This CDR3 is built from 15 residues. CDR1 and CDR2 (germline): SGHKS, YYEKEE (reference sequence). CDR3: CASSKRAGPGNTIYF. In DNA form, the CDR3 reads TGTGCCAGCAGTAAACGCGCAGGGCCTGGAAACACCATATATTTT.

This clonotype was counted ten times or more. This rearrangement joins TRBV9 to TRBJ1-6; 7 nucleotides agree with TRBD1. Trimming took 6 bases from V and 0 from J; bases not matched to a gene: 3. The CDR3 is 15 residues long. Germline CDR1 and CDR2: SGDLS and YYNGEE. As DNA, the CDR3 is TGTGCCAGCACCAGGGGGAGCTCCTATAATTCACCCCTCCACTTT. Translation gives CASTRGSSYNSPLHF. Supplemented by reference TRBV9 and TRBJ1-6, the full variable domain reads DSGVTQTPKHLITATGQRVTLRCSPRSGDLSVYWYQQSLDQGLQFLIQYYNGEERAKGNILERFSAQQFPDLHSELNLSSLELGDSALYFCASTRGSSYNSPLHFGNGTRLTVT.

J is TRBJ2-1 and V is TRBV4-1, with 11 positions matching TRBD2. Germline V gene data show CDR1 as MGHRA and CDR2 as YSYEKL. V lost 2 bases and J lost 5; bases outside the gene matches: 14. The CDR3 runs to 19 residues. DNA of the CDR3: TGCGCCAGCAGCCAATTAGGGGCTAGCGGGGGGCCGACGCACAATGAGCAGTTCTTC. This encodes CASSQLGASGGPTHNEQFF.

The chain is built from TRBV2 and TRBJ2-7; D possibly corresponds to TRBD2 (5 bases). There are 14 residues in the CDR3. Germline V gives CDR1 SNHLY, CDR2 FYNNEI. V gave up 4 bases and J gave up 3 bases, with 13 bases separating them. CDR3 nucleotide sequence: TGTGCCAGCAGTGCTCCAGCGGATGGCTACGAGCAGTACTTC. Protein: CASSAPADGYEQYF.